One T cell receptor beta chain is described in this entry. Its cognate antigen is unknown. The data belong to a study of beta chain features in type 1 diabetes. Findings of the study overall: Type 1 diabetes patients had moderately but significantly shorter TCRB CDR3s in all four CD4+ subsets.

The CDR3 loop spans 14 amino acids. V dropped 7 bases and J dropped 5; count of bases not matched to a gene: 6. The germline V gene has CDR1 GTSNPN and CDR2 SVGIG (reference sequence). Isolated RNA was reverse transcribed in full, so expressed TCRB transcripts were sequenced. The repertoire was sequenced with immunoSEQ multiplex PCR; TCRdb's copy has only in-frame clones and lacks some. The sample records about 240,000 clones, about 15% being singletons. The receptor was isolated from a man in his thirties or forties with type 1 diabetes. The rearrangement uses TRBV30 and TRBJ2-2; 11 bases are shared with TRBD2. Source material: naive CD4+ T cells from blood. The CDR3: CASRLAGTTGELFF. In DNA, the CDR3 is TGTGCCTCCCGACTAGCGGGAACAACCGGGGAGCTGTTTTTT.